This T cell receptor (beta chain) was profiled in a study of response to subunit inactivated influenza vaccine. To note about this clonotype: Its antigen is unidentified.

The study's findings and limits: There was a suggestion from the authors that each seasonal influenza vaccination recruits few new T cells.

TCRdb called the RT-PCR reads again in MiXCR, with one record for every CDR3 protein. The data contain about 500,000 distinct CDR3 sequences, 16% of them singletons. Germline V CDR1 and CDR2: SGHVS, FQNEAQ. This CDR3 comprises 16 residues. The germline V and J ends were trimmed by 1 base and 2 bases, with 11 bases remaining between them. This specimen consisted of CD4+ T cells sorted from PBMCs, obtained about 24 months after vaccination. The receptor was isolated from a man aged 45 to 75 who received an inactivated influenza vaccine. V gene TRBV7-8 combines with J gene TRBJ2-2, with D uncertain. The CDR3 DNA reads as TGTGCCAGCAGCTTAGGGTCTCGAGGAAACACCGGGGAGCTGTTTTTT. Protein sequence: CASSLGSRGNTGELFF.